This T cell receptor (beta chain) was profiled in a study of OX40 agonist ivuxolimab in advanced cancers. Study-level findings and limits: Fewer expanded clones were found on average in CD4+ than in CD8+ T cells.

Measured with immunoSEQ multiplex PCR; TCRdb has only the in-frame clones, and not every one. The data contain tens of thousands of clones, approximately 89% of them singletons. Per germline, CDR1 SEHNR and CDR2 FQNEAQ (reference sequence). The CDR3 extends over 16 amino acids. V was cut by 4 bases and J by 5 bases, with 20 bases left in between. In regard to this clone: Its antigen is unknown.

The J gene is TRBJ1-1, the V gene TRBV7-9; tentative D call: TRBD1 (5 bases). The TCR sequence derives from an adult with an advanced solid tumor such as melanoma, head and neck, liver or kidney cancer. Here the sequenced sample was CD4+ or CD8+ T cells sorted from blood, taken in a trial of the OX40 agonist ivuxolimab. The CDR3: CASSYRAGLPPTEAFF. CDR3 DNA: TGTGCCAGCAGCTACCGGGCGGGACTCCCGCCGACTGAAGCTTTCTTT.